Below, 8 T cell receptor beta chains from the same sample are listed, as sequenced in a study of blood T cell repertoires in COVID-19. Profiled with immunoSEQ multiplex PCR; TCRdb holds only in-frame clones, not every one. The profile shows around 100,000 clones, 84% of them singletons. Specimen: peripheral blood. The receptors shown here come from an older woman with acute or convalescent COVID-19.

The chain is built from TRBV5-6 and TRBJ2-7, with a weak D call TRBD2 (6 bases). The CDR3 length is 13 residues. Trimming left V 6 bases short and J 4 bases short, with 14 bases between. Germline assignment: CDR1 SGHDT and CDR2 YYEEEE. The CDR3 sequence is CASNTGLAYEQYF. In DNA form, the CDR3 reads TGTGCCAGCAACACGGGGCTAGCGTACGAGCAGTACTTC.

The chain uses TRBV28 and TRBJ1-5, with D perhaps matching TRBD1 (5 bases). Deletions cut 8 bases from V and 0 bases from J, with 8 bases between. Germline V gives CDR1 MDHEN, CDR2 SYDVKM. The CDR3 extends over 13 amino acids. CDR3 protein: CASRQNSNQPQHF. Written as DNA, the CDR3 is TGTGCCAGCCGACAGAATAGCAATCAGCCCCAGCATTTT.

J is TRBJ1-1 and V is TRBV27; D remains unclear. The length of the CDR3 is 13 residues. Germline assignment: CDR1 MNHEY and CDR2 SMNVEV (reference sequence). V was pared by 3 bases and J by 3 bases, with 8 bases between. CDR3: CASSLRRDTEAFF. The CDR3 region has the DNA TGTGCCAGCAGTTTGAGGCGGGACACTGAAGCTTTCTTT.

The chain has TRBV28 and TRBJ1-2, with unresolved D. V was clipped by 4 bases and J by 9 bases, with 9 bases between them. This CDR3 spans 11 amino acids. Germline lookup yields CDR1 MDHEN and CDR2 SYDVKM. The CDR3 bases are TGTGCCAGCAGTTCCGGGGATAGCTACACCTTC. Translation: CASSSGDSYTF.

The chain carries TRBV28 and TRBJ1-2; weak D call: TRBD1 (5 bases). Deletions cut 4 bases from V and 4 bases from J, with 19 bases between. Germline lookup yields CDR1 MDHEN and CDR2 SYDVKM. The CDR3 covers 16 residues. In nucleotides, the CDR3 is TGTGCCAGCAGTTGGACCGACAGCCGTAACCTCTATGGCTACACCTTC. This sequence encodes CASSWTDSRNLYGYTF.

The chain uses TRBV4-1 and TRBJ1-5, with a weak D call TRBD1 (6 bases). The V gene's germline CDR1 is MGHRA and CDR2 YSYEKL. The CDR3 spans 18 residues. With 3 bases removed from V and 0 bases from J, the gap between germline ends came to 18 bases. The CDR3 bases are TGCGCCAGCAGCCAGGACCCTGTACAGGGATATAGCAATCAGCCCCAGCATTTT. Amino acid sequence: CASSQDPVQGYSNQPQHF.

J is TRBJ2-1 and V is TRBV7-9, with 9 positions matching TRBD2. Germline lookup yields CDR1 SEHNR and CDR2 FQNEAQ (reference sequence). The CDR3 has 15 residues. The V segment lost 5 bases and the J segment 4 bases; nucleotides outside the gene matches: 6. CDR3 in DNA: TGTGCCAGCAGCCCTAGCGGGGCTCATTACAATGAGCAGTTCTTC. Amino acid sequence: CASSPSGAHYNEQFF.

The rearrangement joins TRBV5-4 to TRBJ2-1; maybe TRBD2 (6 bases). The CDR3 spans 15 residues. Germline V gene sequence: CDR1 SGHNT, CDR2 YYREEE (reference sequence). V lost 2 bases and J 5 bases, leaving 14 bases between the germline ends. The CDR3 loop reads CASSLGRGPDNEQFF. The CDR3 nucleotides are TGTGCCAGCAGCTTAGGGCGGGGCCCCGACAATGAGCAGTTCTTC.